The rows below give T cell receptor beta chains drawn from one sample of a study of memory CD4+ T cells and cytomegalovirus serostatus. Profiled with immunoSEQ multiplex PCR; TCRdb holds only in-frame clones, not every one. Among 50,000 to 75,000 clones listed, 75% to 85% were seen once. Sequenced input: memory CD4+ T cells from blood. The source of these receptors is an adult in good health and CMV-seronegative. Both conserved end residues are part of each CDR3. A D gene is named only where the DNA matches it firmly. Rows may omit the clone size; those that give it use once, few, many or a size class.

TRBV15	TRBD1	16	TRBJ1-5	NA	CATSRDMATGQQPQHF	TGTGCCACCAGCAGAGATATGGCGACAGGGCAGCAGCCCCAGCATTTT
TRBV7-8	NA	13	TRBJ1-3	NA	CASSSDSGNTIYF	TGTGCCAGCAGCTCAGACAGTGGAAACACCATATATTTT
TRBV28	TRBD1	17	TRBJ2-5	NA	CASSQQGARRNVGTQYF	TGTGCCAGCAGTCAACAGGGGGCGCGAAGGAACGTCGGGACCCAGTACTTC
TRBV2	TRBD1	14	TRBJ2-5	NA	CASSPRQGGETQYF	TGTGCCAGCAGCCCCAGACAGGGTGGCGAGACCCAGTACTTC
TRBV30	TRBD2	15	TRBJ2-3	once	CASQSLAGPTDTQYF	TGTGCCTCCCAGTCTTTAGCGGGACCCACAGATACGCAGTATTTT
TRBV28	TRBD1	13	TRBJ1-4	NA	CASSLSGGEKLFF	TGTGCCAGCAGTTTATCAGGGGGTGAAAAACTGTTTTTT
TRBV19	NA	15	TRBJ2-7	once	CASRRWQGGFYEQYF	TGTGCCAGCCGCCGCTGGCAGGGTGGATTCTACGAGCAGTACTTC
TRBV2	TRBD2	14	TRBJ2-7	NA	CASSDGTSDYEQYF	TGTGCCAGCAGTGATGGGACTAGCGACTACGAGCAGTACTTC
TRBV5-6	NA	15	TRBJ2-7	NA	CASSTFRGDSYEQYF	TGTGCCAGCAGCACGTTCCGCGGGGACTCCTACGAGCAGTACTTC
TRBV5-1	NA	14	TRBJ2-7	once	CASSLGRGEYEQYF	TGCGCCAGCAGCTTGGGAAGGGGGGAGTACGAGCAGTACTTC
TRBV5-1	TRBD1	14	TRBJ1-1	NA	CASSIGTVNTEAFF	TGCGCCAGCAGCATCGGGACAGTGAACACTGAAGCTTTCTTT
TRBV11-2	NA	16	TRBJ2-3	NA	CASSLALYESTDTQYF	TGTGCCAGCAGCTTAGCCCTGTACGAGAGCACAGATACGCAGTATTTT
TRBV20-1	NA	11	TRBJ1-2	NA	CSARWNYGYTF	TGCAGTGCTAGATGGAACTATGGCTACACCTTC
TRBV7-3	TRBD1	16	TRBJ1-2	NA	CASSLTPGTGIHGYTF	TGTGCCAGCAGCTTAACGCCGGGGACAGGGATTCATGGCTACACCTTC
TRBV30	TRBD2	16	TRBJ2-3	NA	CACAAGESKSTDTQYF	TGTGCCTGCGCAGCGGGAGAGAGTAAAAGCACAGATACGCAGTATTTT
TRBV4-2	TRBD1	12	TRBJ2-5	NA	CASSRRQGKQYF	TGTGCCAGCAGTCGACGACAGGGGAAGCAGTACTTC
TRBV28	TRBD1	15	TRBJ2-1	NA	CASSLGGQGGNEQFF	TGTGCCAGCAGTTTGGGTGGACAGGGGGGCAATGAGCAGTTCTTC
TRBV18	TRBD2	13	TRBJ2-1	NA	CASSPTSGKEQFF	TGTGCCAGCTCTCCGACTAGCGGGAAGGAGCAGTTCTTC
TRBV5-1	TRBD2	17	TRBJ2-1	NA	CASSLSSGTTAYNEQFF	TGCGCCAGCAGCTTGAGCTCCGGGACTACCGCCTACAATGAGCAGTTCTTC
TRBV27	NA	12	TRBJ2-7	NA	CASSHTGHEQYF	TGTGCCAGCAGTCACACGGGGCACGAGCAGTACTTC
TRBV20-1	TRBD2	11	TRBJ2-1	few	CAGASGHEQFF	TGCGCTGGGGCTAGCGGGCATGAGCAGTTCTTC
TRBV9	NA	15	TRBJ2-3	once	CASSASGRPTDTQYF	TGTGCCAGCAGCGCCTCGGGGCGGCCCACAGATACGCAGTATTTT
TRBV27	NA	15	TRBJ2-3	NA	CASSSNSMPTDTQYF	TGTGCCAGCAGTTCAAATTCGATGCCCACAGATACGCAGTATTTT
TRBV6-1	NA	14	TRBJ2-5	NA	CASSEERGKGTQYF	TGTGCCAGCAGTGAAGAAAGGGGTAAGGGGACCCAGTACTTC
TRBV7-3	NA	15	TRBJ2-1	NA	CASSSPQEPYNEQFF	TGTGCCAGCAGCTCCCCCCAGGAGCCCTACAATGAGCAGTTCTTC
TRBV7-8	NA	14	TRBJ2-7	NA	CASSLSRDTAEQYF	TGTGCCAGCAGCTTAAGCCGGGACACCGCCGAGCAGTACTTC
TRBV4-1	NA	15	TRBJ2-3	NA	CASSQARTRADTQYF	TGCGCCAGCAGCCAAGCTCGGACTCGGGCAGATACGCAGTATTTT
TRBV27	TRBD2	17	TRBJ2-3	once	CASSGRLAGGYTDTQYF	TGTGCCAGCAGTGGGCGACTAGCGGGGGGGTACACAGATACGCAGTATTTT
TRBV30	TRBD1	14	TRBJ1-2	NA	CAWSTGAANYGYTF	TGTGCCTGGAGTACAGGGGCCGCTAACTATGGCTACACCTTC
TRBV5-4	TRBD1	15	TRBJ1-3	NA	CASSRDRGQGNTIYF	TGTGCCAGCAGTAGGGACAGGGGCCAAGGAAACACCATATATTTT
TRBV21-1	NA	17	TRBJ1-4	once	CASSKPREPGLGEKLFF	TGTGCCAGCAGCAAACCGCGGGAGCCCGGCTTAGGTGAAAAACTGTTTTTT
TRBV30	NA	16	TRBJ1-5	NA	CAWRGGALNSNQPQHF	TGTGCCTGGAGGGGGGGGGCTCTGAATAGCAATCAGCCCCAGCATTTT
TRBV5-1	NA	14	TRBJ2-6	NA	CASGTNSGANVLTF	TGCGCCAGCGGAACGAACTCTGGGGCCAACGTCCTGACTTTC
TRBV18	NA	14	TRBJ2-4	NA	CASSPGGAGDIQYF	TGTGCCAGCTCACCAGGGGGCGCAGGGGACATTCAGTACTTC
TRBV6-1	TRBD1	13	TRBJ2-7	NA	CASSEKSRQGWYF	TGTGCCAGCAGTGAGAAGAGTAGACAGGGCTGGTACTTC
TRBV2	TRBD2	14	TRBJ2-5	NA	CASSSGAGLETQYF	TGTGCCAGCAGTAGCGGGGCCGGGTTAGAGACCCAGTACTTC
TRBV5-1	NA	14	TRBJ2-7	NA	CASSGSSGLYEQYF	TGCGCCAGCAGCGGCTCCTCGGGACTCTACGAGCAGTACTTC
TRBV5-6	NA	14	TRBJ1-1	NA	CASSLVTSGFEAFF	TGTGCCAGCAGCTTGGTGACATCCGGTTTCGAAGCTTTCTTT
TRBV11-2	NA	17	TRBJ2-2	NA	CASSPPPYSVVTGELFF	TGTGCCAGCAGCCCGCCTCCTTACAGTGTGGTCACCGGGGAGCTGTTTTTT
TRBV9	NA	14	TRBJ2-3	NA	CASSVAGTLNTQYF	TGTGCCAGCAGCGTAGCTGGGACTCTTAATACGCAGTATTTT
TRBV6-1	TRBD2	13	TRBJ2-1	NA	CASSTIAGGPKFF	TGTGCCAGCAGTACAATAGCGGGAGGGCCAAAGTTCTTC
TRBV29-1	NA	14	TRBJ2-7	NA	CSVCVTGPSYEQYF	TGCAGCGTTTGTGTCACAGGCCCCTCCTACGAGCAGTACTTC
TRBV7-8	NA	16	TRBJ1-1	NA	CASSLPQLRMNTEAFF	TGTGCCAGCAGCCTGCCACAACTCCGCATGAACACTGAAGCTTTCTTT
TRBV28	NA	14	TRBJ1-5	NA	CASWTLRSNQPQHF	TGTGCCAGCTGGACACTGCGTAGCAATCAGCCCCAGCATTTT
TRBV5-4	NA	14	TRBJ1-1	NA	CASSLPHMNTEAFF	TGTGCCAGCAGCTTGCCACACATGAACACTGAAGCTTTCTTT
TRBV19	TRBD2	16	TRBJ2-1	once	CASSPLNRDYYNEQFF	TGTGCCAGTAGTCCCTTAAACCGGGACTACTACAATGAGCAGTTCTTC